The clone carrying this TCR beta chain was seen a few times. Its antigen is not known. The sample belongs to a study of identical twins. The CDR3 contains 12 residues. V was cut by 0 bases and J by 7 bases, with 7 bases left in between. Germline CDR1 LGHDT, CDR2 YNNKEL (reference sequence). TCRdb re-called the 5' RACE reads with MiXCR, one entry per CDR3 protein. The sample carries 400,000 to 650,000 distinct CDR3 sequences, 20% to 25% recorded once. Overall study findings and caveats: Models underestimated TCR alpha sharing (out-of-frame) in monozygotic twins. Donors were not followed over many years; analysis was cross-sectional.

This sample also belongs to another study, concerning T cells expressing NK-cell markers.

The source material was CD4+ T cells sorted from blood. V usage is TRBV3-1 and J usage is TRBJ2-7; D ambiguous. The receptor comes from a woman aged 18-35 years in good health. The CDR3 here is CASSQDRTEQYF. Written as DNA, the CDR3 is TGTGCCAGCAGCCAAGATCGTACGGAGCAGTACTTC.